Listed below are T cell receptor beta chains from one sample, sequenced in a study of blood T cell repertoires in COVID-19. This table comes from immunoSEQ multiplex PCR, and its TCRdb copy is limited to in-frame clones, with some not included. Here the sample spans nearly 45,000 clones, over 70% being singletons. The sample comprised peripheral blood. Every receptor here comes from a man aged 65 to 85 with acute or convalescent COVID-19. The CDR3 runs from the conserved cysteine through the conserved F or W.

v_call	j_call	cdr3_aa
TRBV3-1/TRBV3-2	TRBJ2-2	CASSPQTSGGPNTGELFF
TRBV5-6	TRBJ1-1	CASSSRGQRNTEAFF
TRBV5-1	TRBJ2-5	CASSLTASGWQGTQYF
TRBV30	TRBJ2-7	CAWTLIGTGQYF
TRBV9	TRBJ1-2	CASSVVSGPYGYTF
TRBV7-9	TRBJ1-3	CASSLGQGATGNTIYF
TRBV5-1	TRBJ1-2	CASSFSQGLLYGYTF
TRBV27	TRBJ1-2	CASSFLGTGGGNYGYTF
TRBV10-3	TRBJ1-3	CAINSPGGYGNTIYF
TRBV6-4	TRBJ1-6	CASSDSWDRANSPLHF
TRBV28	TRBJ1-1	CASSLRAAEAFF
TRBV11-2	TRBJ2-5	CASSKGQLKGTQYF
TRBV29-1	TRBJ1-2	CSVVMVAGALYGYTF
TRBV19	TRBJ1-5	CASRWGRSNQPQHF
TRBV11-2	TRBJ2-7	CASSSLTGYSYEQYF
TRBV4-3	TRBJ2-2	CASSQDRSGTGELFF
TRBV7-9	TRBJ2-3	CASSPRATDTQYF
TRBV28	TRBJ1-2	CASSYRGRFNGYTF
TRBV19	TRBJ1-3	CASRSQGATTGNTIYF
TRBV6-6	TRBJ1-3	CASSYEGASGNTIYF
TRBV19	TRBJ2-2	CASSNPSTSLQTGELFF
TRBV3-1/TRBV3-2	TRBJ1-1	CASSLGGTGGTEAFF
TRBV2	TRBJ2-7	CASSEVGGSGLHEQYF
TRBV7-9	TRBJ1-3	CASSLEGEHTIYF
TRBV11-2	TRBJ2-5	CASSLEVDAAGAQETQYF
TRBV25-1	TRBJ1-4	CASSELAGWGEKLFF
TRBV10-3	TRBJ1-1	CAISLWGRGGLNTEAFF
TRBV5-5	TRBJ1-4	CASSKGLANEKLFF
TRBV6-5	TRBJ1-2	CASSYPQGYGYTF
TRBV7-9	TRBJ2-7	CASSDRGGVSSYEQYF
TRBV30	TRBJ1-1	CAWQMNTEAFF
TRBV10-2	TRBJ1-5	CASSGGGDQPQHF
TRBV5-1	TRBJ2-1	CASRPFSGGPMDEQFF
TRBV6-5	TRBJ1-5	CASTPSGVSNQPQHF
TRBV7-8	TRBJ1-2	CASSPGFYGYTF
TRBV4-1	TRBJ1-2	CASSQDQGNYGYTF
TRBV5-8	TRBJ1-4	CASSRQQGEKLFF
TRBV18	TRBJ1-1	CASSPTTRNTEAFF
TRBV19	TRBJ1-5	CASSRDSRYSNQPQHF
TRBV4-3	TRBJ2-7	CASSQVAGGPYEQYF
TRBV5-4	TRBJ2-6	CASSRSRGEAGANVLTF
TRBV5-4	TRBJ1-2	CASSIQGTNYGYTF
TRBV11-2	TRBJ2-4	CASSLGPSTKNIQYF
TRBV12-3/TRBV12-4	TRBJ1-5	CASQRGGGQPQHF
TRBV4-3	TRBJ1-6	CASSSNGANSPLHF
TRBV14	TRBJ2-7	CASSLGLAGGYEQYF
TRBV27	TRBJ2-7	CASSLRQGAGEQYF